This T cell receptor (beta chain) was found in a study of CD8+ T cells in alopecia areata (dated by TCRdb to between 2017 and 2018). About the study as a whole: The treated patients took part in an open-label pilot trial in which moderate-to-severe alopecia areata was treated with oral tofacitinib at 5 to 10 mg twice daily. Tofacitinib was given for 6 to 18 months, followed by 6 months of follow-up off drug to assess delayed response and recurrence. For the treated patients, the SALT score, which quantifies what percentage of scalp surface area is affected, served as the measure of disease severity. The study used high-throughput TCRbeta sequencing to examine T cell clonal expansion in alopecia areata, in both the C3H/HeJ mouse model and human patients. Scalp tissue and sorted CD4+ and CD8+ peripheral blood T cells from patchy and totalis/universalis alopecia areata patients and from healthy controls were covered by human TCRbeta sequencing. Tofacitinib-treated patients had biopsies at baseline and at 4 and 24 weeks of treatment, with a later scalp biopsy in several patients. Scalp clonality was compared across normal scalp (n=4), patchy alopecia areata scalp (n=8), and alopecia totalis/universalis scalp (n=8). RNA came from the PAXgene miRNA kit for fixed scalp, the miRNeasy kit for PBMCs, and the RNeasy kit for mouse skin. TCRbeta CDR3 regions were amplified by immunoSEQ multiplex PCR with 35 Vbeta forward and 13 Jbeta reverse primers. On the study overall, not on this receptor specifically: During tofacitinib treatment, many expanded lesional clones remained in scalp and blood, and this persistence may partly explain relapse after treatment is stopped. Unlike mouse skin, which is dominated by gammadelta T cells, normal human skin has resident alphabeta T cells that are also sequenced, and this complicates analysis of the scalp TCR repertoire. TCR sequences shared between patients were less clear than in mice, possibly partly because of HLA diversity in the patient population. Tofacitinib significantly lowered scalp clonality and the number of expanded CD8+ clones among the top 100 scalp clones. Compared with normal scalp, lesional scalp, particularly in alopecia totalis/universalis, had higher clonality and more expanded CD8+ clones, which suggests antigenic drive. Because the treated cohort was small and included a single nonresponder, larger studies are needed to assess links between baseline CD8+ expansion and response.

As concerns this clone: The antigen it binds to is not known. Base quality data are lacking; no much larger clone is found one base away.

The sample's time point label, in plain terms: about 4 weeks on oral tofacitinib. The treatment or condition label, read with the paper, signifies: oral pan-JAK inhibitor, 5-10 mg twice daily. Lesional scalp punch biopsies and peripheral blood were obtained from alopecia areata patients. PBMCs were isolated by density centrifugation and stained for CD3, CD4 and CD8, and CD4+ and CD8+ T cells were sorted on a FACSAria. Libraries were prepared through the immunoSEQ multiplex PCR assay. RNA was extracted from all samples and reverse transcribed into cDNA as template for TCR sequencing. First-strand cDNA was synthesized with SuperScript III using a 2:1 mix of oligo-dT and random hexamers. A synthetic immune receptor repertoire was used to assess amplification bias, and residual bias was removed computationally. The study's processing was this. Raw reads were preprocessed to remove errors, and CDR3 was defined according to IMGT conventions as the region from the conserved cysteine to phenylalanine. Clonality was computed by normalizing Shannon entropy by log2 of the number of productive unique TCRs and subtracting the result from 1. Whether each scalp clone was CD4 or CD8 was inferred by checking scalp TCRbeta sequences against the CD4 and CD8 repertoires from sorted blood. Imported from immuneACCESS, the table was reduced by TCRdb to in-frame sequences with V and J called. These copies leave out some clones; in studies compared against another copy, an unresolved V gene accounts for under half, and the cause of the remainder is not known. The V and J calls and the clone size are those of that table, but D and trimming were determined from the DNA. Present in this sample are 170,000 or so clones, 65% of which were seen just once. In total, the top ten clones hold 0.7% to 1% of the sample.

CDR1 and CDR2 are read off the germline V gene as SGHRS and YFSETQ. There are 13 amino acids in the CDR3, from cysteine to phenylalanine inclusive. The kept DNA is CDR3 alone, 39 bases in frame from the first base. Trimmed from V: 2 bases; trimmed from J: 8 bases; junction bases lacking a gene match: 6. This sequence was found in a human donor with alopecia areata. The rearrangement combines TRBV5-1 with TRBJ1-2; TRBD1 agrees with 7 junctional bases. Specimen: CD4+ T cells sorted from blood, collected at week 4, from a patient treated with tofacitinib. The DNA reads as follows: TGCGCCAGCAGCTTCGGACAGGCGAGCGGCTACACCTTC. Its translation reads: CASSFGQASGYTF.